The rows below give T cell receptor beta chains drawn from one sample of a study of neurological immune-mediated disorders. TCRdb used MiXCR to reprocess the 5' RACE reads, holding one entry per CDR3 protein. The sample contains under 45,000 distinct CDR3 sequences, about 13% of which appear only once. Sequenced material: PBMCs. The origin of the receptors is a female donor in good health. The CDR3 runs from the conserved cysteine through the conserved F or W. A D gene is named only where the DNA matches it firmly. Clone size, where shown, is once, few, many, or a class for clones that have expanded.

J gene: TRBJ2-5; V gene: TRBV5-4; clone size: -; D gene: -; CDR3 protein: CASSLAGVRETQYF; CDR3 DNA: TGTGCCAGCAGCTTGGCAGGCGTTCGGGAGACCCAGTACTTC
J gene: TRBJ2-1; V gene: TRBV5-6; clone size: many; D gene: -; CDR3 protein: CASSPWSVSSYNEQFF; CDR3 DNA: TGTGCCAGCAGCCCATGGTCCGTGAGCTCCTACAATGAGCAGTTCTTC
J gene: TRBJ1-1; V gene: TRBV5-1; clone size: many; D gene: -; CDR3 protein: CASSLGSGPEAFF; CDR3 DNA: TGCGCCAGCAGCTTGGGGTCCGGGCCTGAAGCTTTCTTT
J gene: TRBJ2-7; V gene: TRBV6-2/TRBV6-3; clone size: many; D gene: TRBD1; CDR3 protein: CASSHRDRFGPYEQYF; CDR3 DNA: TGTGCCAGCAGTCACAGGGACAGGTTTGGACCCTACGAGCAGTACTTC
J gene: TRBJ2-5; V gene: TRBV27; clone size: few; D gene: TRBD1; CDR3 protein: CASSSRDRDETQYF; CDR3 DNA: TGTGCCAGCAGTTCCCGCGACAGGGACGAGACCCAGTACTTC
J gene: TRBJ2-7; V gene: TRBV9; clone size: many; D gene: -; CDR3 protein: CATRGGGLSYEQYF; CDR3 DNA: TGTGCCACCCGTGGGGGGGGGCTGTCCTACGAGCAGTACTTC
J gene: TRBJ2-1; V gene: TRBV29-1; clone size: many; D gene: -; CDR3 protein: CSVDRTAGGEQFF; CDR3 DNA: TGCAGCGTTGATAGGACGGCAGGTGGTGAGCAGTTCTTC
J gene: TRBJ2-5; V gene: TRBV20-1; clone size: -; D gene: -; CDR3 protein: CSAYVGSRETQYF; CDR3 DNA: TGCAGTGCTTATGTCGGGAGCAGGGAGACCCAGTACTTC
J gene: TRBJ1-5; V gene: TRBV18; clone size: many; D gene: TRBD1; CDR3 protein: CASSPTTGGNQPQHF; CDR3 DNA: TGTGCCAGCTCACCTACAACAGGGGGAAATCAGCCCCAGCATTTT
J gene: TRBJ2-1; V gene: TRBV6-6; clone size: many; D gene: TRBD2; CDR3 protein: CASSYPPVTSGSYNEQFF; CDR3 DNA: TGTGCCAGCAGTTACCCGCCCGTGACTAGCGGAAGTTACAATGAGCAGTTCTTC
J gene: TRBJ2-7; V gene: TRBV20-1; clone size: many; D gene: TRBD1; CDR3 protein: CSATQGAKSHSYEQYF; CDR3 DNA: TGCAGTGCTACCCAGGGGGCTAAATCCCACTCCTACGAGCAGTACTTC
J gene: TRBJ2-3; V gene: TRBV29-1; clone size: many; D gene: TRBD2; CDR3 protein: CSSDTPTSGRTDTQYF; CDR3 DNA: TGCAGCTCGGACACCCCGACTAGCGGCCGCACAGATACGCAGTATTTT
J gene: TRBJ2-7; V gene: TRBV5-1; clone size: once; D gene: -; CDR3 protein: CASSFAETLGQYF; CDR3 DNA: TGCGCCAGCAGCTTTGCCGAGACTTTAGGGCAGTACTTC
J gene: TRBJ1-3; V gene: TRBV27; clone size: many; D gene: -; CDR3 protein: CASSVGGGNTIYF; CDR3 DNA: TGTGCCAGCAGCGTCGGGGGTGGAAACACCATATATTTT
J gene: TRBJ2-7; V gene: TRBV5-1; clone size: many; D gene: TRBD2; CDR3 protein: CASSPGTSGRSSEQYF; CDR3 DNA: TGCGCCAGCAGCCCTGGGACTAGCGGGAGGTCCAGCGAGCAGTACTTC
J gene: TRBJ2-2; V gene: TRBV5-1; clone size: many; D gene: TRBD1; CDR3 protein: CASSLEGTGNTGELFF; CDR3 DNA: TGCGCCAGCAGCTTGGAGGGGACAGGGAACACCGGGGAGCTGTTTTTT
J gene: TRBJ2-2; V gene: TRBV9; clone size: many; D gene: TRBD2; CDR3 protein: CASSAGTMAAGELFF; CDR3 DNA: TGTGCCAGCAGTGCCGGGACTATGGCAGCCGGGGAGCTGTTTTTT
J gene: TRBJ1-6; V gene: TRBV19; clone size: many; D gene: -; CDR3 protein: CASSSDWARSPLHF; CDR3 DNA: TGTGCCAGTAGTTCGGACTGGGCGAGATCACCCCTCCACTTT
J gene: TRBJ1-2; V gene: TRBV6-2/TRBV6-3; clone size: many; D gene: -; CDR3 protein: CASRTTGGEAPNYGYTF; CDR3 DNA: TGTGCCAGCAGGACCACAGGAGGAGAGGCTCCTAACTATGGCTACACCTTC
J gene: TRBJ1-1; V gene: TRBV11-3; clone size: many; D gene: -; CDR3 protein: CASSLTWNTEAFF; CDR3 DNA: TGTGCCAGCAGCTTAACGTGGAACACTGAAGCTTTCTTT
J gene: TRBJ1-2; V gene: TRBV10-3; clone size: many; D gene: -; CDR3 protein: CAISESETARYGYTF; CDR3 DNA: TGTGCCATCAGTGAGTCCGAGACGGCGCGGTATGGCTACACCTTC
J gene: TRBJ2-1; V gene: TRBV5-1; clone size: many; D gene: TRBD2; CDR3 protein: CASSLVASGNREQFF; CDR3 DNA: TGCGCCAGCAGCTTGGTCGCTAGCGGGAACCGAGAGCAGTTCTTC
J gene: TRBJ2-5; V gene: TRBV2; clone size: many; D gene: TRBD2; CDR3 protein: CASRASGGAGETQYF; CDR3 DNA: TGTGCCAGCAGAGCTAGCGGGGGGGCGGGAGAGACCCAGTACTTC
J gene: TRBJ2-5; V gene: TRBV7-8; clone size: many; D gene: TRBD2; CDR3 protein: CASSAGGLLLETQYF; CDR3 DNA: TGTGCCAGCAGTGCTGGGGGACTACTTCTTGAGACCCAGTACTTC
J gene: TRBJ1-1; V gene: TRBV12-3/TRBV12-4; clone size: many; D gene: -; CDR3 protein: CASSLRSGKNTEAFF; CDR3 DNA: TGTGCCAGCAGTTTACGGTCGGGGAAGAACACTGAAGCTTTCTTT
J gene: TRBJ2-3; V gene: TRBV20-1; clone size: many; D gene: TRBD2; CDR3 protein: CSAGPGTSGVSTDTQYF; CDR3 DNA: TGCAGTGCTGGGCCCGGGACTAGCGGGGTTAGCACAGATACGCAGTATTTT
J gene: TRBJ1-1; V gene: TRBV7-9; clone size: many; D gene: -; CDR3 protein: CAGPPEEAFF; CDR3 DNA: TGTGCCGGCCCCCCTGAAGAAGCTTTCTTT
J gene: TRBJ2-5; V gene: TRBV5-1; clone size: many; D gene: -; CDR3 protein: CASSWDSETQYF; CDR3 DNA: TGCGCCAGCAGCTGGGACTCGGAGACCCAGTACTTC
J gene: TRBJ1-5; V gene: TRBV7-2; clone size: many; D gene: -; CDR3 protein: CASSLERTSNQPQHF; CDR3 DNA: TGTGCCAGCAGCTTAGAGAGAACCAGCAATCAGCCCCAGCATTTT
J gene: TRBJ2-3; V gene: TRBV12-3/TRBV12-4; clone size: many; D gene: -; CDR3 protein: CASSQLDTQYF; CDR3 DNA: TGTGCCAGCAGCCAATTAGATACGCAGTATTTT
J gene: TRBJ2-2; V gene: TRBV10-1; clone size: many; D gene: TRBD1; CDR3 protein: CASSGTGHTGELFF; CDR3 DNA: TGCGCCAGCAGTGGGACAGGGCACACCGGGGAGCTGTTTTTT
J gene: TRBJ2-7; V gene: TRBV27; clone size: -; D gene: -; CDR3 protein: CASSLSTEKPSYEQYF; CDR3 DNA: TGTGCCAGCAGTTTATCAACGGAGAAGCCTTCCTACGAGCAGTACTTC
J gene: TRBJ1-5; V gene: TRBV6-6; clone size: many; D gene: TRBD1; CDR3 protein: CASIRGQGVSNQPQHF; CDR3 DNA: TGTGCCAGCATCCGGGGCCAGGGGGTTAGCAATCAGCCCCAGCATTTT
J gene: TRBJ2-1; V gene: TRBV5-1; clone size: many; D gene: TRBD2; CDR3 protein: CASSPGTSGTYNEQFF; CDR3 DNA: TGCGCCAGCAGCCCCGGGACTAGCGGGACCTACAATGAGCAGTTCTTC
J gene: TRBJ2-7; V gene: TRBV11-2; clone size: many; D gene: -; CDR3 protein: CASSLEGFGDEQYF; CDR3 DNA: TGTGCCAGCAGCTTAGAGGGGTTCGGGGACGAGCAGTACTTC
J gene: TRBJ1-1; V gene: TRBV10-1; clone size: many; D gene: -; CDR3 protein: CASSGGTTEAFF; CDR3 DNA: TGCGCCAGCAGTGGTGGTACCACTGAAGCTTTCTTT
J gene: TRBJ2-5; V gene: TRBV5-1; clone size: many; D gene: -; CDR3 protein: CASSSGVGPETQYF; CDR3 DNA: TGCGCCAGCAGCTCCGGCGTCGGCCCCGAGACCCAGTACTTC
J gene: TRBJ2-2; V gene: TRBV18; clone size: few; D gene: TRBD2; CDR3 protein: CASSTTSGRSGELFF; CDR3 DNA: TGTGCCAGCTCAACCACTAGCGGGAGGTCCGGGGAGCTGTTTTTT
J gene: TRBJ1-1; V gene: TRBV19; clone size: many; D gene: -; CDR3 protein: CASRLALENTEAFF; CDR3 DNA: TGTGCCAGTAGACTTGCTCTTGAGAACACTGAAGCTTTCTTT
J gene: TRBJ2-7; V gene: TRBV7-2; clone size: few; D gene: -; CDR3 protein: CASSLQGYEQYF; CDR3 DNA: TGTGCCAGCAGCCTCCAGGGGTACGAGCAGTACTTC
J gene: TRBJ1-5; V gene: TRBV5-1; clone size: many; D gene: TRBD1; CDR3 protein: CASSPGQGHQPQHF; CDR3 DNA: TGCGCCAGCAGCCCTGGACAGGGGCACCAGCCCCAGCATTTT
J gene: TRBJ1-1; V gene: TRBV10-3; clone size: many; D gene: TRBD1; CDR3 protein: CAIRGDSRNTEAFF; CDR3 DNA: TGTGCCATCAGGGGGGACAGCCGAAACACTGAAGCTTTCTTT
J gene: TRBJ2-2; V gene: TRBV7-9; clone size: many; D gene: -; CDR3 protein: CASSSSALSRELFF; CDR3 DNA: TGTGCCAGCAGCTCTTCGGCCTTGAGTCGGGAGCTGTTTTTT
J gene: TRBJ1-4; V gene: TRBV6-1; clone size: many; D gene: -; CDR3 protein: CASSRGTNEKLFF; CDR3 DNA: TGTGCCAGCAGCAGGGGCACTAATGAAAAACTGTTTTTT
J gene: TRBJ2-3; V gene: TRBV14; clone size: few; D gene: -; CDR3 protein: CASSQVDNTDTQYF; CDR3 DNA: TGTGCCAGCAGCCAAGTCGACAACACAGATACGCAGTATTTT
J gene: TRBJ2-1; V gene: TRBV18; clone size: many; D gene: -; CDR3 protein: CASSPGRIYNEQFF; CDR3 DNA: TGTGCCAGCTCACCGGGACGCATCTACAATGAGCAGTTCTTC
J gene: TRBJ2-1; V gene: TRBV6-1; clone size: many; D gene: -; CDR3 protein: CASSYPVSSYNEQFF; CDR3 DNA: TGTGCCAGCAGCTACCCCGTAAGCTCCTACAATGAGCAGTTCTTC
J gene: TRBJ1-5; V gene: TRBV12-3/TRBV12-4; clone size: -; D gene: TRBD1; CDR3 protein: CASSPGTGVLGQPQHF; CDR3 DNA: TGTGCCAGCAGTCCCGGGACAGGGGTTTTGGGTCAGCCCCAGCATTTT
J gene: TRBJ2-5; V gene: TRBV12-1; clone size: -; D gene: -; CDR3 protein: CASSTGQGKETQYF; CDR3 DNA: TGTGCCAGCAGCACGGGACAGGGGAAGGAGACCCAGTACTTC
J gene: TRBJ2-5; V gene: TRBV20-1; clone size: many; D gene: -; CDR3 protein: CSARDRGRGLQETQYF; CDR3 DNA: TGCAGTGCTAGAGATCGAGGCAGGGGTCTCCAAGAGACCCAGTACTTC
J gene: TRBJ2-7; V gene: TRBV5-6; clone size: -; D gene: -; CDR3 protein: CASSAGLGRYEHYF; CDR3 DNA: TGTGCCAGCAGCGCGGGGCTAGGGCGGTACGAGCACTACTTC
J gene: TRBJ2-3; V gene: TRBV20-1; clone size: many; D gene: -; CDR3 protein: CSARGGRSTDTQYF; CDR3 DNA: TGCAGTGCTAGAGGGGGGAGGAGCACAGATACGCAGTATTTT
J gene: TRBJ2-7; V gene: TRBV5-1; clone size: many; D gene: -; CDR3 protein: CASSRTAGRLSSYEQYF; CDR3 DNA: TGCGCCAGCAGCCGAACGGCAGGACGGCTTAGCTCCTACGAGCAGTACTTC
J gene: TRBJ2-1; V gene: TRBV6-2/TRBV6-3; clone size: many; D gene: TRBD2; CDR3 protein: CAIQALAGSVFF; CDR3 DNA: TGTGCCATACAGGCCCTAGCGGGAAGTGTGTTCTTC
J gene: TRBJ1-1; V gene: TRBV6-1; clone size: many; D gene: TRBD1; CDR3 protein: CASSRDRGARNTEAFF; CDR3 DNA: TGTGCCAGCAGTCGAGACAGGGGCGCCCGGAACACTGAAGCTTTCTTT
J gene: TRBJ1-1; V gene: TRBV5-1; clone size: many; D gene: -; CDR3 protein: CASSLVAGPTEAFF; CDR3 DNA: TGCGCCAGCAGCTTGGTAGCCGGGCCCACTGAAGCTTTCTTT
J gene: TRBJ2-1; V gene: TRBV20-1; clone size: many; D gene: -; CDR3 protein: CSAVKPGENEQFF; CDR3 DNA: TGCAGTGCTGTCAAGCCGGGCGAGAATGAGCAGTTCTTC